This T cell receptor beta chain was recovered during a study of blood T cell repertoires in COVID-19. Overall study context: Samples of COVID-19 (acute and convalescent) were obtained from the United States, Italy and Spain. The cDNA or gDNA used as material had been derived from T cells, B-cell-depleted T cells, or PBMCs.

In the authors' methods: Using reference gene primer amplification, nucleated cell counts were estimated. The repertoire was sequenced with immunoSEQ multiplex PCR; TCRdb's copy has only in-frame clones and lacks some. For V, J and clone size, that table is used; D and trimming come from the DNA. This repertoire shows under 250,000 clones, 65% to 90% found once; its top ten account for about 8.9%. This receptor was obtained from a man aged 50 to 59 with active or convalescent COVID-19. The sequenced sample consisted of peripheral blood.

The CDR3 DNA sequence: TGCAGCGTTGTGTATGGACAGGGGAACGGCTACACCTTC. Its protein is CSVVYGQGNGYTF. This chain uses TRBV29-1 with TRBJ1-2, with 9 nucleotides matching TRBD1. V lost 4 bases and J lost 8; bases outside the gene matches: 8. The CDR3 totals 13 residues. The germline CDR1 and CDR2 sequences are SQVTM and ANQGSEA. The whole variable domain, remainder taken from reference TRBV29-1 and TRBJ1-2, is SAVISQKPSRDICQRGTSLTIQCQVDSQVTMMFWYRQQPGQSLTLIATANQGSEATYESGFVIDKFPISRPNLTFSTLTVSNMSPEDSSIYLCSVVYGQGNGYTFGSGTRLTVV.